The rows below give T cell receptor beta chains drawn from one sample of a study of CD8 T cells in ankylosing spondylitis. TCRdb independently ran MiXCR on the 5' RACE reads; one entry per CDR3 protein. The repertoire holds around 300,000 distinct CDR3 sequences, with under 15% as singletons. Sequencing used blood, either unsorted or a sorted T cell fraction (not recorded which). Receptor source: a male donor with ankylosing spondylitis or in good health (not recorded which). CDR3s include the opening cysteine and the closing phenylalanine or tryptophan. The D gene is left open where the match is weak. Where a row states a size, it is once, few, many or the class of an expanded clone; other rows omit it.

CDR3aa: CASSFRLYEQYF
CDR3nt: TGTGCCAGCAGCTTTCGCCTTTACGAGCAGTACTTC
d_gene: .
len: 12
v_gene: TRBV7-2
abundance: many
j_gene: TRBJ2-7

CDR3aa: CASSLGLQPGGYQETQYF
CDR3nt: TGTGCCAGCAGCTTAGGTTTGCAGCCAGGGGGTTACCAAGAGACCCAGTACTTC
d_gene: TRBD1
len: 18
v_gene: TRBV11-1
abundance: .
j_gene: TRBJ2-5

CDR3aa: CAISDIHGPSYEQYF
CDR3nt: TGTGCCATCAGCGATATCCATGGACCCTCCTACGAGCAGTACTTC
d_gene: .
len: 15
v_gene: TRBV10-3
abundance: few
j_gene: TRBJ2-7

CDR3aa: CASRPEDRVGSQYF
CDR3nt: TGCGCCAGCAGGCCCGAGGACAGGGTTGGATCTCAGTACTTC
d_gene: TRBD1
len: 14
v_gene: TRBV4-1
abundance: few
j_gene: TRBJ2-5

CDR3aa: CASSFRGMNTGELFF
CDR3nt: TGTGCCAGCAGTTTTAGGGGGATGAACACCGGGGAGCTGTTTTTT
d_gene: .
len: 15
v_gene: TRBV12-3/TRBV12-4
abundance: many
j_gene: TRBJ2-2

CDR3aa: CASSRLAGGNEQFF
CDR3nt: TGCGCCAGCAGCCGACTAGCGGGGGGCAATGAGCAGTTCTTC
d_gene: TRBD2
len: 14
v_gene: TRBV4-1
abundance: .
j_gene: TRBJ2-1

CDR3aa: CSARVTGAEETQYF
CDR3nt: TGCAGTGCTAGAGTAACAGGGGCCGAGGAGACCCAGTACTTC
d_gene: TRBD1
len: 14
v_gene: TRBV20-1
abundance: few
j_gene: TRBJ2-5

CDR3aa: CSAWTSGTPSIYNEQFF
CDR3nt: TGCAGTGCTTGGACTAGCGGGACGCCCTCTATTTACAATGAGCAGTTCTTC
d_gene: TRBD2
len: 17
v_gene: TRBV20-1
abundance: .
j_gene: TRBJ2-1

CDR3aa: CASSDATVAYEQYF
CDR3nt: TGTGCCAGCAGTGACGCTACAGTGGCCTACGAGCAGTACTTC
d_gene: .
len: 14
v_gene: TRBV12-3/TRBV12-4
abundance: .
j_gene: TRBJ2-7

CDR3aa: CSVGQGAYYDTEAFF
CDR3nt: TGCAGCGTTGGTCAGGGGGCTTATTACGACACTGAAGCTTTCTTT
d_gene: TRBD1
len: 15
v_gene: TRBV29-1
abundance: .
j_gene: TRBJ1-1

CDR3aa: CASSRQGSPSYEQYF
CDR3nt: TGCGCCAGCAGCAGACAGGGTAGTCCCTCCTACGAGCAGTACTTC
d_gene: TRBD1
len: 15
v_gene: TRBV5-1
abundance: few
j_gene: TRBJ2-7

CDR3aa: CASSPTGRGMWDTQYF
CDR3nt: TGCGCCAGCAGCCCCACAGGGAGAGGGATGTGGGATACGCAGTATTTT
d_gene: .
len: 16
v_gene: TRBV5-1
abundance: few
j_gene: TRBJ2-3

CDR3aa: CASSRRTGTLAKNIQYF
CDR3nt: TGTGCCAGCAGTCGGCGAACCGGGACCTTAGCCAAAAACATTCAGTACTTC
d_gene: .
len: 17
v_gene: TRBV6-1
abundance: few
j_gene: TRBJ2-4

CDR3aa: CASSLVTGTPGVNEKLFF
CDR3nt: TGCGCCAGCAGCTTGGTCACCGGGACTCCTGGGGTGAATGAAAAACTGTTTTTT
d_gene: .
len: 18
v_gene: TRBV5-1
abundance: few
j_gene: TRBJ1-4

CDR3aa: CSARDPETGTYEQYF
CDR3nt: TGCAGTGCTAGAGATCCAGAGACAGGGACCTACGAGCAGTACTTC
d_gene: TRBD1
len: 15
v_gene: TRBV20-1
abundance: few
j_gene: TRBJ2-7

CDR3aa: CASSQRLTSGGPHSLNEQYF
CDR3nt: TGCGCCAGCAGCCAGAGACTGACTAGCGGGGGGCCTCACTCTCTCAACGAGCAGTACTTC
d_gene: TRBD2
len: 20
v_gene: TRBV4-1
abundance: .
j_gene: TRBJ2-7

CDR3aa: CASSLEGAGSYNEQFF
CDR3nt: TGTGCCAGCAGCTTAGAAGGGGCGGGTTCCTACAATGAGCAGTTCTTC
d_gene: .
len: 16
v_gene: TRBV11-2
abundance: .
j_gene: TRBJ2-1

CDR3aa: CASSPLSGTSPLHF
CDR3nt: TGTGCCAGCAGTCCCTTATCAGGGACTTCACCCCTCCACTTT
d_gene: .
len: 14
v_gene: TRBV28
abundance: .
j_gene: TRBJ1-6

CDR3aa: CASSLGATTDTQYF
CDR3nt: TGTGCCAGCAGCTTAGGGGCGACCACAGATACGCAGTATTTT
d_gene: .
len: 14
v_gene: TRBV7-9
abundance: few
j_gene: TRBJ2-3

CDR3aa: CASSLNGQGPETQYF
CDR3nt: TGCGCCAGCAGCCTAAACGGACAGGGCCCGGAGACCCAGTACTTC
d_gene: TRBD1
len: 15
v_gene: TRBV5-1
abundance: few
j_gene: TRBJ2-5

CDR3aa: CASSVGTTNEQFF
CDR3nt: TGCGCCAGCAGCGTCGGGACAACCAATGAGCAGTTCTTC
d_gene: .
len: 13
v_gene: TRBV5-1
abundance: .
j_gene: TRBJ2-1

CDR3aa: CAISESDRQGPDTQYF
CDR3nt: TGTGCCATCAGTGAGTCGGATCGACAGGGCCCAGATACGCAGTATTTT
d_gene: TRBD1
len: 16
v_gene: TRBV10-3
abundance: few
j_gene: TRBJ2-3

CDR3aa: CASSFASGNEQFF
CDR3nt: TGTGCCAGCAGTTTTGCTAGCGGCAATGAGCAGTTCTTC
d_gene: TRBD2
len: 13
v_gene: TRBV12-3/TRBV12-4
abundance: many
j_gene: TRBJ2-1

CDR3aa: CASSWGQGTYEQYF
CDR3nt: TGTGCCAGCAGCTGGGGACAGGGAACCTACGAGCAGTACTTC
d_gene: TRBD1
len: 14
v_gene: TRBV5-6
abundance: many
j_gene: TRBJ2-7

CDR3aa: CASSHSRGFASEAFF
CDR3nt: TGTGCCAGCAGCCACTCCCGGGGGTTCGCATCTGAAGCTTTCTTT
d_gene: .
len: 15
v_gene: TRBV3-1
abundance: many
j_gene: TRBJ1-1

CDR3aa: CAISDVSGGKQADEQYF
CDR3nt: TGTGCCATCAGTGATGTTAGTGGCGGGAAACAGGCGGACGAGCAGTACTTC
d_gene: .
len: 17
v_gene: TRBV10-3
abundance: many
j_gene: TRBJ2-7

CDR3aa: CASSSLHGINEQFF
CDR3nt: TGTGCCAGCAGTAGCCTACACGGTATCAATGAGCAGTTCTTC
d_gene: .
len: 14
v_gene: TRBV28
abundance: many
j_gene: TRBJ2-1

CDR3aa: CCASGTENSYEQYF
CDR3nt: TGCTGTGCTAGTGGCACGGAGAACTCCTACGAGCAGTACTTC
d_gene: .
len: 14
v_gene: TRBV20-1
abundance: .
j_gene: TRBJ2-7

CDR3aa: CASEGTGGGGYTF
CDR3nt: TGTGCCAGCGAAGGGACGGGAGGGGGTGGCTACACCTTC
d_gene: .
len: 13
v_gene: TRBV6-1
abundance: few
j_gene: TRBJ1-2

CDR3aa: CASSSPSISGRGSNYGYTF
CDR3nt: TGCGCCAGCAGCTCCCCCTCGATTTCGGGTCGAGGATCCAACTATGGCTACACCTTC
d_gene: .
len: 19
v_gene: TRBV5-1
abundance: many
j_gene: TRBJ1-2

CDR3aa: CASSLEPPTDTQYF
CDR3nt: TGTGCCAGCAGTTTAGAACCCCCCACAGATACGCAGTATTTT
d_gene: .
len: 14
v_gene: TRBV12-3/TRBV12-4
abundance: .
j_gene: TRBJ2-3

CDR3aa: CASSLDNEAIYGYTF
CDR3nt: TGTGCCAGCAGCTTGGACAACGAGGCGATCTATGGCTACACCTTC
d_gene: .
len: 15
v_gene: TRBV28
abundance: many
j_gene: TRBJ1-2

CDR3aa: CATSRPRGGPHYNEQFF
CDR3nt: TGTGCCACCAGCAGACCCCGTGGGGGACCCCACTACAATGAGCAGTTCTTC
d_gene: .
len: 17
v_gene: TRBV15
abundance: few
j_gene: TRBJ2-1

CDR3aa: CASSLGLAGGPSTDTQYF
CDR3nt: TGTGCCAGCAGCCTTGGACTAGCGGGAGGGCCTAGCACAGATACGCAGTATTTT
d_gene: TRBD2
len: 18
v_gene: TRBV4-2
abundance: few
j_gene: TRBJ2-3

CDR3aa: CASSLGHQATDTQYF
CDR3nt: TGTGCCAGCAGTCTGGGACACCAAGCCACAGATACGCAGTATTTT
d_gene: .
len: 15
v_gene: TRBV2
abundance: few
j_gene: TRBJ2-3

CDR3aa: CASSPLDLSYNEQFF
CDR3nt: TGCGCCAGCAGCCCTCTAGACCTCTCCTACAATGAGCAGTTCTTC
d_gene: .
len: 15
v_gene: TRBV4-1
abundance: .
j_gene: TRBJ2-1

CDR3aa: CASSVSGQGNYGYTF
CDR3nt: TGCGCCAGCAGCGTATCGGGACAGGGAAACTATGGCTACACCTTC
d_gene: TRBD1
len: 15
v_gene: TRBV5-1
abundance: .
j_gene: TRBJ1-2

CDR3aa: CASSLGDRPQETQYF
CDR3nt: TGCGCCAGCAGCTTGGGTGATCGACCTCAAGAGACCCAGTACTTC
d_gene: .
len: 15
v_gene: TRBV5-1
abundance: few
j_gene: TRBJ2-5

CDR3aa: CASSLELKAGELFF
CDR3nt: TGTGCCAGCAGCTTGGAACTGAAGGCCGGGGAGCTGTTTTTT
d_gene: .
len: 14
v_gene: TRBV5-6
abundance: .
j_gene: TRBJ2-2

CDR3aa: CAISRTGVSYYNNEQFF
CDR3nt: TGTGCCATCAGTCGGACAGGGGTTTCGTACTACAACAATGAGCAGTTCTTC
d_gene: TRBD1
len: 17
v_gene: TRBV10-3
abundance: few
j_gene: TRBJ2-1

CDR3aa: CASEIVGGRSEQFF
CDR3nt: TGTGCCAGCGAAATTGTTGGGGGAAGGAGTGAGCAGTTCTTC
d_gene: .
len: 14
v_gene: TRBV6-2/TRBV6-3
abundance: few
j_gene: TRBJ2-1

CDR3aa: CASSLDRGPVNEQFF
CDR3nt: TGTGCCAGCAGCCTCGACAGGGGGCCGGTTAATGAGCAGTTCTTC
d_gene: TRBD1
len: 15
v_gene: TRBV4-2
abundance: few
j_gene: TRBJ2-1

CDR3aa: CATSPAGADTGELFF
CDR3nt: TGTGCCACTTCCCCCGCGGGTGCAGACACCGGGGAGCTGTTTTTT
d_gene: .
len: 15
v_gene: TRBV12-3/TRBV12-4
abundance: .
j_gene: TRBJ2-2

CDR3aa: CASSLARLAGGSGYEQYF
CDR3nt: TGTGCCAGCAGCTTAGCCCGACTAGCGGGAGGGAGCGGGTACGAGCAGTACTTC
d_gene: TRBD2
len: 18
v_gene: TRBV7-2
abundance: .
j_gene: TRBJ2-7

CDR3aa: CASSPAGDSINNEQFF
CDR3nt: TGTGCCAGCAGCCCGGCCGGGGACTCCATAAACAATGAGCAGTTCTTC
d_gene: .
len: 16
v_gene: TRBV3-1
abundance: .
j_gene: TRBJ2-1

CDR3aa: CASSLTGAYNSPLHF
CDR3nt: TGTGCCAGCAGCTTGACAGGGGCCTATAATTCACCCCTCCACTTT
d_gene: TRBD1
len: 15
v_gene: TRBV13
abundance: few
j_gene: TRBJ1-6

CDR3aa: CASSLDRQGAGNTIYF
CDR3nt: TGCGCCAGCAGCTTGGATCGACAGGGGGCTGGAAACACCATATATTTT
d_gene: TRBD1
len: 16
v_gene: TRBV5-1
abundance: many
j_gene: TRBJ1-3

CDR3aa: CASSLDRNEQYF
CDR3nt: TGTGCCAGCAGCCTAGACAGAAACGAGCAGTACTTC
d_gene: .
len: 12
v_gene: TRBV6-5
abundance: many
j_gene: TRBJ2-7

CDR3aa: CSVLNPREQFF
CDR3nt: TGCAGCGTACTTAACCCAAGGGAGCAGTTCTTC
d_gene: .
len: 11
v_gene: TRBV29-1
abundance: .
j_gene: TRBJ2-1

CDR3aa: CSARGDSRGKAFF
CDR3nt: TGCAGTGCTAGAGGCGACTCCAGAGGGAAAGCTTTCTTT
d_gene: .
len: 13
v_gene: TRBV20-1
abundance: .
j_gene: TRBJ1-1

CDR3aa: CASSSLQSTGNTGELFF
CDR3nt: TGCGCCAGCAGCTCCCTTCAATCGACCGGAAACACCGGGGAGCTGTTTTTT
d_gene: .
len: 17
v_gene: TRBV5-1
abundance: few
j_gene: TRBJ2-2

CDR3aa: CASSPGANEQFF
CDR3nt: TGTGCCAGCAGCCCTGGAGCGAATGAGCAGTTCTTC
d_gene: .
len: 12
v_gene: TRBV12-3/TRBV12-4
abundance: many
j_gene: TRBJ2-1